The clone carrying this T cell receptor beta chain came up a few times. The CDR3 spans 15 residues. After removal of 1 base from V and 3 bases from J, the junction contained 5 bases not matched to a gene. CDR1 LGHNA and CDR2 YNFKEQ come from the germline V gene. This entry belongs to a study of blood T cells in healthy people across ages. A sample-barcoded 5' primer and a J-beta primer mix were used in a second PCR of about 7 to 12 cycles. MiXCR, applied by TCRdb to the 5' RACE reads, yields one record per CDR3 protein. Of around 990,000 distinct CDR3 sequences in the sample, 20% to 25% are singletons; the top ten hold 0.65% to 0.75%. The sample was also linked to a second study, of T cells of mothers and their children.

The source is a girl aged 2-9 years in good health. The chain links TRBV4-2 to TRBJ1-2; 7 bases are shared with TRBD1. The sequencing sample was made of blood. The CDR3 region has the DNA TGTGCCAGCAGCCAAGTCGGCACAGGGGACTATGGCTACACCTTC. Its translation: CASSQVGTGDYGYTF.